The entry that follows covers one T cell receptor beta chain sequence. The ends were cut back, 7 bases at V and 7 bases at J, with 17 bases in the middle. The CDR3 contains 14 residues. Germline V lookup: CDR1 MNHEY, CDR2 SVGAGI. The data were obtained in a study of OX40 agonist ivuxolimab in advanced cancers. TCRdb keeps only in-frame clones here, not all; method: immunoSEQ multiplex PCR. The data contain about 47,000 clones, 81% of them singletons. The material was CD4+ or CD8+ T cells sorted from blood, obtained in a trial of the OX40 agonist ivuxolimab. This receptor was identified in an adult with an advanced solid tumor such as melanoma, head and neck, liver or kidney cancer. V gene TRBV6-5 combines with J gene TRBJ1-5; D remains ambiguous. The CDR3 protein is CASMEGTLKQPQHF. The CDR3 DNA is TGTGCCAGCATGGAGGGTACCTTGAAACAGCCCCAGCATTTT.